A single sample is the source of the 12 T cell receptor beta chains below, sequenced in a study of CXCR3-negative and CXCR3-positive naive CD8 T cells. Carrying UMI labels, the TRB cDNA libraries were prepared through 5' RACE. TCRdb processed the 5' RACE reads again and assigns one entry to each CDR3 protein, with no DNA. The listing contains 100,000 to 150,000 distinct CDR3 sequences. The specimen was naive CXCR3- CD8+ T cells from blood. Subset indicated: CD45RO-CCR7+CD27+CD95- naive CD8+ T cells lacking CXCR3 (TNR3-). The receptors originated from a human donor in good health. Some clones in this sample may be carry-over from other donors' samples.

J is TRBJ2-7 and V is TRBV5-6; the D call from TCRdb, TRBD1, cannot be confirmed without DNA. Germline CDR1 is SGHDT and CDR2 is YYEEEE. The CDR3 is 14 residues long. The CDR3 reads CASSSMTGLWEQYF.

The chain links TRBV28 to TRBJ2-1; without DNA, the TCRdb call of TRBD2 cannot be checked. Per germline, CDR1 MDHEN and CDR2 SYDVKM. The CDR3 consists of 15 residues. The CDR3 is CASSFSLAGDNEQFF.

The chain uses TRBV7-9 and TRBJ2-1; TCRdb proposes TRBD1, but this gene call is untestable without DNA. This CDR3 is 15 amino acids long. The germline V gene encodes CDR1 SEHNR and CDR2 FQNEAQ (reference sequence). CDR3 sequence: CASSLVLKMGGEQFF.

The chain joins TRBV11-1 to TRBJ1-4. The length of the CDR3 is 16 residues. Germline-derived CDR1 and CDR2 are SGHAT and FQDESV (reference sequence). The chain's CDR3 is CASSSGSFYLNEKLFF.

This rearrangement joins TRBV6-5 to TRBJ2-7; TCRdb selects TRBD1, and the lack of DNA leaves this call unchecked. The CDR3 runs to 17 residues. Germline CDR1 is MNHEY and CDR2 is SVGAGI. The CDR3 loop reads CASSTWTRDRATYEQYF.

The J gene is TRBJ2-7, the V gene TRBV11-2; the TCRdb call, TRBD2, lacks DNA for checking. CDR1 SGHAT and CDR2 FQNNGV come from the germline V gene. This CDR3 is built from 16 residues. CDR3 sequence reads: CASSSPFSGRFHEQYF.

The rearrangement links TRBV12-3 or TRBV12-4 to TRBJ2-1; TCRdb names TRBD2, which stays unverified in the absence of DNA. The CDR3 runs 16 residues. The chain's CDR3 is CASSGGTSGPRSEQFF.

The V call is TRBV7-8, the J call TRBJ2-7. The CDR3 runs to 12 residues. The germline gives CDR1 SGHVS, CDR2 FQNEAQ. CDR3 sequence: CASSLSLLEQYF.

This chain links TRBV7-3 with TRBJ2-1; checking the TCRdb D call of TRBD1 is not possible without DNA. This CDR3 is 13 amino acids long. Germline lookup yields CDR1 SGHTA and CDR2 FQGTGA. The CDR3 loop reads CASSLDRHNEQFF.

The chain has TRBV12-3 or TRBV12-4 and TRBJ2-7; TCRdb picks TRBD1, but there is no DNA to check that call. The CDR3 is made up of 14 amino acids. CDR3 loop: CASSPFPGYYEQYF.

The V gene is TRBV7-9, the J gene TRBJ2-3; the D call of TRBD2 rests on TCRdb alone, since no DNA is present to check it. Germline values: CDR1 SEHNR, CDR2 FQNEAQ (reference sequence). The CDR3 spans 16 residues. CDR3 protein: CASSPLGGRATDTQYF.

CDR3 residues: CASSLDLAGSTDTQYF. J is TRBJ2-3 and V is TRBV12-3 or TRBV12-4; the TCRdb call, TRBD2, lacks DNA for checking. CDR3 length equals 16 residues.